These 19 T cell receptor beta chains were all obtained from the same sample, sequenced in a study of CD8 T cells in Susac syndrome. 0.5 to 1 ug RNA was reverse transcribed with random hexamers. TCRdb reprocessed the immunoSEQ multiplex PCR reads with MiXCR, giving one entry per CDR3 protein. The sample consists of under 55,000 distinct CDR3 sequences, 93% of them appearing once. The sample taken for sequencing was CD8+ T cells from PBMCs. These receptors were obtained from a human donor with multiple sclerosis.

The chain carries TRBV28 and TRBJ2-5; possible D gene TRBD2, 5 bases. Trimming cost V 8 bases and J 1 base, with 14 bases left between them. The germline CDR1 and CDR2 sequences are MDHEN and SYDVKM. This CDR3 is built from 14 residues. This CDR3 reads CASAGGTFQETQYF. The CDR3 DNA follows: TGTGCCAGCGCGGGCGGAACATTCCAAGAGACCCAGTACTTC.

The chain joins TRBV7-9 to TRBJ2-7; the match to TRBD1 covers 9 bases. J was trimmed by 2 bases and V by 5 bases; bases with no gene match: 4. From germline, CDR1 is SEHNR and CDR2 FQNEAQ (reference sequence). CDR3 length: 14 amino acids. CDR3 sequence: CASSAGTGTYEQYF. The CDR3 DNA sequence: TGTGCCAGCAGCGCCGGGACAGGGACCTACGAGCAGTACTTC.

This clonotype was recorded once. The chain employs TRBV7-2 and TRBJ1-2; 7 bases align to TRBD1. This CDR3 spans 15 amino acids. Germline V CDR1 and CDR2: SGHTA, FQGNSA. V gave up 3 bases and J gave up 2 bases; unmatched junction bases: 6. This chain's CDR3 is CASSFDRATNYGYTF. In nucleotides, the CDR3 is TGTGCCAGCAGCTTCGACAGGGCCACGAACTATGGCTACACCTTC.

The rearrangement uses TRBV3-1 and TRBJ2-1; possible D gene TRBD2, 5 bases. The CDR3 has 15 amino acids. Looked up from germline, CDR1 is LGHDT and CDR2 is YNNKEL (reference sequence). Deletions cut 2 bases from V and 0 bases from J, with 8 bases between. In DNA form, the CDR3 reads TGTGCCAGCAGCCAAAAAGGGAGCTCCTACAATGAGCAGTTCTTC. Residues: CASSQKGSSYNEQFF.

This clonotype has just one count. The genes are TRBV4-3 and TRBJ1-1, with 9 nucleotides matching TRBD1. Per the germline V gene, CDR1 is LGHNA and CDR2 is YSLEER. The CDR3 sequence is 16 residues long. Trimming removed 2 bases from V and 2 bases from J; junction bases left unmatched: 6. The DNA of the CDR3 is TGCGCCAGCAGCCAACACGTGGGACAGGGTAACACTGAAGCTTTCTTT. Its translation: CASSQHVGQGNTEAFF.

The chain carries TRBV28 and TRBJ1-5, with D possibly matching TRBD1 (5 bases). The V gene lost 5 bases and the J gene lost 3 bases, with 14 bases spanning the gap. Germline loops: CDR1 MDHEN, CDR2 SYDVKM. The CDR3 loop spans 15 amino acids. The CDR3 sequence: CASSILGVNNQPQHF. CDR3 DNA: TGTGCCAGCAGTATCCTGGGGGTTAACAATCAGCCCCAGCATTTT. Supplemented by reference TRBV28 and TRBJ1-5, the full variable domain reads DVKVTQSSRYLVKRTGEKVFLECVQDMDHENMFWYRQDPGLGLRLIYFSYDVKMKEKGDIPEGYSVSREKKERFSLILESASTNQTSMYLCASSILGVNNQPQHFGDGTRLSIL.

The V gene is TRBV19, the J gene TRBJ2-2; no clear D gene. Trimming took 3 bases from V and 5 from J, leaving 10 bases between them. This CDR3 is built from 14 residues. In germline, CDR1 is LNHDA, CDR2 SQIVND (reference sequence). The CDR3 sequence is CASSIWLGTGELFF. CDR3 coding DNA: TGTGCCAGTAGTATCTGGCTGGGGACCGGGGAGCTGTTTTTT.

The chain has TRBV6-2 or TRBV6-3 and TRBJ1-5; D unresolved. Between the trimmed V and J ends, which lost 6 bases and 3 bases, there was a span of 9 bases. Germline CDR1 and CDR2: MNHEY and SVGEGT. The CDR3 is made up of 13 amino acids. The CDR3: CASSRWLNQPQHF. The CDR3 nucleotides are TGTGCCAGCAGCCGTTGGCTCAATCAGCCCCAGCATTTT.

The rearrangement links TRBV13 to TRBJ2-2; TRBD2 matches at 16 bases. CDR1 is PRHDT, CDR2 FYEKMQ, per germline (reference sequence). V lost 5 bases, J lost 0 bases, and 3 bases stayed unmatched. The CDR3 extends over 18 amino acids. DNA of the CDR3: TGTGCCAGCAGCCAGGGACTAGCGGGGGGGACGAACACCGGGGAGCTGTTTTTT. Its translation: CASSQGLAGGTNTGELFF.

The chain uses TRBV4-1 and TRBJ1-2; D gene ambiguous. The germline V gene encodes CDR1 MGHRA and CDR2 YSYEKL. Trimming pared 4 bases from V and 4 bases from J, leaving 19 bases between. The CDR3 covers 16 residues. The CDR3 loop reads CASSPPEGPASYGYTF. CDR3 nucleotide sequence: TGCGCCAGCAGCCCCCCGGAGGGCCCGGCGAGCTATGGCTACACCTTC.

In its sample, this clonotype was seen once. This chain links TRBV6-1 with TRBJ1-5; tentatively, D is TRBD1 (5 bases). Germline assignment: CDR1 MNHNS and CDR2 SASEGT. The CDR3 sequence is 14 residues long. The V end was cut by 7 bases, the J end by 0 bases, with 10 bases between. Here the CDR3 DNA reads TGTGCCAGCATGAAGGGGTTTAGCAATCAGCCCCAGCATTTT. This codes for CASMKGFSNQPQHF.

The gene calls are TRBV18 and TRBJ2-2; 11 nucleotides align to TRBD1. Trimming took 5 bases from V and 11 from J; bases not matched to a gene: 10. The CDR3 is 15 amino acids. Looked up from germline, CDR1 is KGHSH and CDR2 is LQKENI. CDR3 region: CASSAGTGGHIELFF. CDR3 in DNA: TGTGCCAGCTCAGCCGGGACAGGGGGTCACATCGAGCTGTTTTTT.

The chain joins TRBV28 to TRBJ1-3; possibly TRBD1 for D (5 bases). Trimming pared 5 bases from V and 0 bases from J, leaving 17 bases between. The CDR3 consists of 17 residues. CDR1 is MDHEN, CDR2 SYDVKM, per germline. Here the CDR3 reads CASSPLWTLSSGNTIYF. CDR3 in DNA: TGTGCCAGCAGTCCCCTCTGGACACTCTCCTCTGGAAACACCATATATTTT.

The V call is TRBV4-3, the J call TRBJ2-1; D remains unclear. The V gene's germline CDR1 is LGHNA and CDR2 YSLEER. V dropped 0 bases and J dropped 4 bases, with 4 bases sitting between them. The CDR3 totals 13 residues. The CDR3 sequence is CASSQDGYNEQFF. The CDR3 DNA sequence: TGCGCCAGCAGCCAAGATGGTTACAATGAGCAGTTCTTC.

The chain couples TRBV3-1 to TRBJ2-3, with a weak D call TRBD2 (6 bases). Germline V CDR1 and CDR2: LGHDT, YNNKEL (reference sequence). V lost 3 bases, J lost 2 bases, and 18 bases lay in between. CDR3 length: 17 residues. CDR3 protein: CASSHYAGRDFTDTQYF. The CDR3 DNA follows: TGTGCCAGCAGCCACTATGCTGGACGGGACTTCACAGATACGCAGTATTTT.

The CDR3 region is CASSLRQGAENTEAFF. The CDR3 DNA reads TGCGCCAGCAGCCTCCGTCAGGGGGCGGAAAACACTGAAGCTTTCTTT. J is TRBJ1-1 and V is TRBV4-1; 8 positions match TRBD1. Germline V lookup: CDR1 MGHRA, CDR2 YSYEKL. Germline trimming cut 4 bases from V and 2 bases from J; bases unmatched to any gene: 9. CDR3 length: 16 amino acids.

This chain connects TRBV4-3 to TRBJ2-3; D may be TRBD2 (5 bases). Germline CDR1 LGHNA, CDR2 YSLEER. V shed 0 bases and J shed 4 bases, with 14 bases lying between them. The CDR3 covers 16 residues. This CDR3 is CASSQDSGSGADTQYF. The DNA of the CDR3 is TGCGCCAGCAGCCAAGACAGCGGCTCCGGGGCAGATACGCAGTATTTT.

The rearrangement links TRBV6-5 to TRBJ2-5; D ambiguous. V was shortened by 1 base and J by 0 bases, with 9 bases between the two germline ends. Per germline, CDR1 MNHEY and CDR2 SVGAGI. The CDR3 runs 15 residues. CDR3 sequence reads: CASSYLGGYQETQYF. The CDR3 nucleotides are TGTGCCAGCAGTTACTTGGGCGGATACCAAGAGACCCAGTACTTC.

J is TRBJ2-7 and V is TRBV13; D is unclear. The CDR3 runs 13 residues. The germline V gene encodes CDR1 PRHDT and CDR2 FYEKMQ (reference sequence). With 5 bases removed from V and 3 bases from J, the gap between germline ends came to 11 bases. The CDR3 reads CASSPPEVYEQYF. As DNA, the CDR3 is TGTGCCAGCAGCCCCCCCGAAGTCTACGAGCAGTACTTC.